These T cell receptor beta chains were read from a single sample in a study of cytomegalovirus exposure and HLA in healthy donors. Produced via immunoSEQ multiplex PCR; TCRdb's table is partial and in-frame only. The sample lists 150,000 to 200,000 clones; more than 65% were seen once. The material sequenced was PBMCs. These receptors were taken from a woman in her twenties or thirties in good health and CMV-seronegative. The conserved cysteine and the conserved F or W are not part of the CDR3 here. The order of the fields is CDR3 length, J gene, V gene, CDR3 protein.

13,TRBJ2-5,TRBV27,ASSFPGQGRETQY
13,TRBJ1-5,TRBV19,ASSIAGDGNQPQH
9,TRBJ2-5,TRBV20-1,SARGRETQY
13,TRBJ2-7,TRBV29-1,SVAKSGTATYEQY
14,TRBJ2-1,TRBV28,ASSLGLSGRYNEQF
13,TRBJ2-1,TRBV6-1,ASSVGQGDYNEQF
13,TRBJ1-4,TRBV2,ASRTPGQGDEKLF
14,TRBJ1-3,TRBV7-3,AAPTGSYVSGNTIY
11,TRBJ2-1,TRBV18,ASSEGVYNEQF
9,TRBJ2-1,TRBV9,ASSASGEQF
13,TRBJ2-2,TRBV7-2,ASSLMGQHTGELF
13,TRBJ2-7,TRBV5-4,ASSPFGRERYEQY
17,TRBJ2-3,TRBV19,ASSSPGTSGRAGTDTQY
12,TRBJ1-1,TRBV5-1,ASSFSQGYTEAF
13,TRBJ2-5,TRBV6-5,ASSYSGEAQETQY
13,TRBJ1-2,TRBV7-9,ASDWTGGAGYGYT
11,TRBJ2-1,TRBV5-1,ASSFEPVYEQF
12,TRBJ2-3,TRBV4-3,ASSQVKGTDTQY
16,TRBJ1-4,TRBV15,ATSRTHFSTGFSEKLF
12,TRBJ2-2,TRBV10-2,ASRLAANTGELF
19,TRBJ2-3,TRBV19,ASSIPGRGTSGGYLTDTQY
11,TRBJ1-1,TRBV11-2,ASSLEERPEAF
11,TRBJ2-7,TRBV30,AAGDKAPYEQY
13,TRBJ2-5,TRBV9,ASSGTSGNEPTQY
11,TRBJ2-5,TRBV29-1,SVSFDRQETQY
16,TRBJ1-2,TRBV27,ASSLFGDREFTNYGYT
13,TRBJ1-2,TRBV25-1,ASSEWTGIGYGYT
10,TRBJ2-5,TRBV5-1,ASSLEGETQY
15,TRBJ2-5,TRBV7-8,ASRQIRASGHQETQY
11,TRBJ1-2,TRBV7-6,ASSQSGQGSYT
12,TRBJ2-1,TRBV30,ASAGGSRSNEQF
12,TRBJ2-1,TRBV7-9,ASSSGQGYNEQF
11,TRBJ2-7,TRBV9,ASSGGGSYEQY
11,TRBJ1-5,TRBV7-7,ASSLDVEGPQH
15,TRBJ1-1,TRBV5-1,ASSMGQGFIMNTEAF
12,TRBJ2-7,TRBV5-6,ASSLDPLWIEQY
12,TRBJ1-5,TRBV28,ASLRDRDNQPQH
11,TRBJ1-2,TRBV2,ASRGQGNYGYT
15,TRBJ1-5,TRBV27,ASTSLAGTVLSQPQH
12,TRBJ1-1,TRBV29-1,SVERVVLGGQAF
15,TRBJ1-2,TRBV7-9,ASESSQLAGDIDGYT
12,TRBJ1-4,TRBV2,ASSEALFTGQVF
14,TRBJ2-2,TRBV5-5,ASSLTSGRNTGELF
13,NA,TRBV5-6,ASSLPPTGSYEQY
9,TRBJ1-1,TRBV19,ASSIPGKAF
12,TRBJ2-5,TRBV25-1,ASSEYGGKETQY
14,TRBJ2-3,TRBV7-2,ASSLAWSAGIDTQY
13,TRBJ2-7,TRBV19,ASSKIAGEIYEQY